Below, 12 T cell receptor beta chains from the same sample are listed, as sequenced in a study of shared clonotypes between healthy human individuals. The assay was immunoSEQ multiplex PCR, and TCRdb's table has in-frame clones only and misses some. The profile covers some 2,500,000 clones, with under 95% appearing a single time and around 0.38% taken by the ten largest. The sequenced sample consisted of naive CD4+ T cells from PBMCs. Documented subset: CD45RA+ positively selected. All receptors come from a man between 18 and 29 years old in good health. Some clones in this sample may be carry-over from other donors' samples.

This clone was seen only once. The chain links TRBV19 to TRBJ2-3, with TRBD1 matching over 7 bases. The germline V gene encodes CDR1 LNHDA and CDR2 SQIVND (reference sequence). The V segment lost 6 bases and the J segment 0 bases; nucleotides outside the gene matches: 6. CDR3 length: 15 residues. The CDR3 loop is CASSADRVSTDTQYF. In nucleotides, the CDR3 is TGTGCCAGTAGCGCTGACAGGGTTAGCACAGATACGCAGTATTTT.

The J gene is TRBJ2-1, the V gene TRBV4-1; 13 bases are shared with TRBD2. This CDR3 region has 16 residues. The V and J ends lost 0 bases and 9 bases, in that order; junction bases with no gene match: 5. Germline V gives CDR1 MGHRA, CDR2 YSYEKL. CDR3 sequence (DNA): TGCGCCAGCAGCCAAGATACTAGCGGGAGGGTGGGTGAGCAGTTCTTC. Protein: CASSQDTSGRVGEQFF.

This clone was picked up one time. This rearrangement joins TRBV6-6 to TRBJ2-7; 9 positions match TRBD1. The CDR3 has 16 residues. The V gene's germline CDR1 is MNHNY and CDR2 SVGAGI (reference sequence). J gave up 6 bases and V 2 bases, and 11 bases lay outside the gene matches. The CDR3: CASSYPPGQGLSEQYF. CDR3 DNA: TGTGCCAGCAGTTACCCCCCGGGACAGGGTTTAAGCGAGCAGTACTTC.

The rearrangement uses TRBV4-1 and TRBJ2-1; no firm D call. Germline-derived CDR1 and CDR2 are MGHRA and YSYEKL. V was clipped by 1 base and J by 4 bases, with 11 bases between them. The CDR3 consists of 15 residues. CDR3 in amino acids: CASSQVPISYNEQFF. CDR3 DNA sequence: TGCGCCAGCAGCCAAGTCCCAATATCATACAATGAGCAGTTCTTC.

The gene calls are TRBV4-1 and TRBJ1-4; the D gene is possibly TRBD1 (5 bases). Trimming cost V 1 base and J 8 bases, with 14 bases left between them. This CDR3 is built from 15 residues. Per the germline V gene, CDR1 is MGHRA and CDR2 is YSYEKL. CDR3 in DNA: TGCGCCAGCAGCCAAGTTGGGCAGGGAATCGAAAAACTGTTTTTT. Its protein product is CASSQVGQGIEKLFF.

This chain links TRBV7-9 with TRBJ1-5, with D hard to call. Per the germline V gene, CDR1 is SEHNR and CDR2 is FQNEAQ (reference sequence). This CDR3 contains 13 residues. V lost 5 bases to trimming and J lost 4 bases, with 9 bases between them. As DNA, the CDR3 is TGTGCCAGCAGCACTGGTGGGAATCAGCCCCAGCATTTT. Translation: CASSTGGNQPQHF.

The CDR3 DNA is TGTGCCAGTAGTATAGTTAACCCCTCGGTAGATACGCAGTATTTT. Translated: CASSIVNPSVDTQYF. V and J are TRBV19 and TRBJ2-3; no firm D call. V dropped 1 base and J dropped 5 bases, with 13 bases sitting between them. Germline V gene data show CDR1 as LNHDA and CDR2 as SQIVND (reference sequence). The CDR3 sequence is 15 residues long. Looking up the rest from reference TRBV19 and TRBJ2-3 gives the full variable domain: DGGITQSPKYLFRKEGQNVTLSCEQNLNHDAMYWYRQDPGQGLRLIYYSQIVNDFQKGDIAEGYSVSREKKESFPLTVTSAQKNPTAFYLCASSIVNPSVDTQYFGPGTRLTVL.

The DNA for the CDR3 is TGTGCCAGCTCACCACCCTCCGGGTCCGGGGAGCTGTTTTTT. Translated, it gives CASSPPSGSGELFF. V and J are TRBV18 and TRBJ2-2; D gene uncertain. This CDR3 region has 14 residues. Germline lookup yields CDR1 KGHSH and CDR2 LQKENI. The ends were cut back, 0 bases at V and 6 bases at J, with 8 bases in the middle.

V gene TRBV5-1 combines with J gene TRBJ1-1; a weak D match, TRBD1 (6 bases). CDR1 is SGHRS, CDR2 YFSETQ, per germline. The CDR3 is made up of 14 amino acids. Trimming shortened V by 7 bases and J by 5 bases, and 18 bases separated the two germline ends. The CDR3 is CASHQGPSGTEAFF. CDR3 in DNA: TGCGCCAGCCATCAGGGGCCATCGGGGACTGAAGCTTTCTTT.

This chain connects TRBV28 to TRBJ2-4; 11 bases align to TRBD1. Germline CDR1 and CDR2: MDHEN and SYDVKM. The V gene end was trimmed by 10 bases and the J gene end by 7 bases; junction bases not matched to a gene: 9. The CDR3 has 14 amino acids. This chain's CDR3 is CATLGQGGLNIQYF. The CDR3, as DNA: TGTGCCACTTTGGGACAGGGGGGTTTGAACATTCAGTACTTC.

This clone was found once. V is TRBV2 and J is TRBJ2-1, with 11 bases aligning to TRBD2. J lost 10 bases, V lost 2 bases, and 1 base had no gene match. Germline CDR1 SNHLY, CDR2 FYNNEI. The CDR3 has 13 residues. CDR3 region: CASSELAGGEQFF. The DNA of the CDR3 is TGTGCCAGCAGTGAACTAGCGGGAGGAGAGCAGTTCTTC. The full variable domain, in which reference TRBV2 and TRBJ2-1 provide the parts outside the CDR3, is EPEVTQTPSHQVTQMGQEVILRCVPISNHLYFYWYRQILGQKVEFLVSFYNNEISEKSEIFDDQFSVERPDGSNFTLKIRSTKLEDSAMYFCASSELAGGEQFFGPGTRLTVL.

This chain connects TRBV7-9 to TRBJ1-1; the match to TRBD1 covers 10 bases. V dropped 4 bases and J dropped 4; count of bases not matched to a gene: 6. CDR3 length: 15 amino acids. Germline CDR1 and CDR2: SEHNR and FQNEAQ (reference sequence). The CDR3 reads CASSSRQGASTEAFF. The CDR3 nucleotides read TGTGCCAGCAGCTCCAGACAGGGGGCGAGCACTGAAGCTTTCTTT.